This T cell receptor (beta chain) was sequenced in a study of breast tumors, draining lymph nodes, adjacent tissues. Germline CDR1 KGHSH, CDR2 LQKENI. This CDR3 region has 17 residues. The V end lost 3 bases, the J end lost 1 base, and 16 bases lay between the germline ends. The sample holds many counts of this clonotype. Axillary draining lymph nodes of breast cancer patients supplied the node samples. TCRdb recomputed calls from the multiplex PCR reads with MiXCR, one row per CDR3 protein. The sample comprises more than 250,000 distinct CDR3 sequences, more than 30% of which are singletons, and approximately 1% rests with the top ten.

The gene calls are TRBV18 and TRBJ1-3, with D tentatively TRBD1 (6 bases). This receptor was obtained from a female donor with breast cancer. Some clones in this sample may be carry-over from other donors' samples. The sequenced sample consisted of axillary lymph node tissue. The CDR3 bases are TGTGCCAGCTCACCCTCCAACAGGGACAAATCTGGAAACACCATATATTTT. Translated: CASSPSNRDKSGNTIYF.